Listed here are 14 T cell receptor beta chains from one sample, sequenced in a study of cytomegalovirus exposure and HLA in healthy donors. Use of 60 Vbeta and 13 Jbeta primers characterized the PCR. The protocol was immunoSEQ multiplex PCR, while the TCRdb copy is restricted to in-frame clones and leaves out a portion. The sample gives some 100,000 clones, approximately 74% of which show up once; roughly 3% is in the top ten. Material: PBMCs. Every receptor here comes from a female donor in good health and CMV-seropositive.

The chain carries TRBV28 and TRBJ2-7; D perhaps matches TRBD2 (5 bases). CDR3 length equals 13 residues. Per germline, CDR1 MDHEN and CDR2 SYDVKM. V shed 5 bases and J shed 4 bases, with 12 bases lying between them. For the CDR3, the DNA is TGTGCCAGCAGTATCGGGGTCGAATACGAGCAGTACTTC. This sequence encodes CASSIGVEYEQYF.

V gene TRBV7-2 combines with J gene TRBJ2-7; 7 bases map to TRBD1. Germline CDR1 reads SGHTA; CDR2 reads FQGNSA. V trimming: 3 bases; J trimming: 2 bases; junction bases outside the gene matches: 4. The CDR3 totals 14 residues. The CDR3 is CASSLRQGTYEQYF. CDR3 in DNA: TGTGCCAGCAGCTTGCGACAGGGAACCTACGAGCAGTACTTC.

The rearrangement joins TRBV18 to TRBJ1-2; D gene ambiguous. V was cut by 4 bases and J by 7 bases, with 13 bases left in between. The germline gives CDR1 KGHSH, CDR2 LQKENI. There are 13 residues in the CDR3. CDR3 bases: TGTGCCAGCTCACGGTCAGAGGAGGGTGGCTACACCTTC. Its protein product is CASSRSEEGGYTF.

Points on this clone: Germline and junction disagree at one end, which may indicate a read error. This chain uses TRBV6-5 with TRBJ2-1; 7 nucleotides agree with TRBD2. CDR1 is MNHEY, CDR2 SVGAGI, per germline. The CDR3 is 16 amino acids. CDR3 nucleotide sequence: TGTGCCAGCAGTTTTCTAGCGGCCCCCTCCCACAATGAGCAGTTCTTC. Its translation is CASSFLAAPSHNEQFF.

The chain has TRBV7-9 and TRBJ2-6; weak D call: TRBD2 (7 bases). The germline gives CDR1 SEHNR, CDR2 FQNEAQ (reference sequence). This CDR3 spans 19 amino acids. The V end was cut by 6 bases, the J end by 2 bases, with 23 bases between. The CDR3 DNA reads as TGTGCCAGCAGTTTCGCAGGGGACCTACGGGGGGCTGGGGCCAACGTCCTGACTTTC. It yields the protein CASSFAGDLRGAGANVLTF. Supplemented by reference TRBV7-9 and TRBJ2-6, the full variable domain reads DTGVSQNPRHKITKRGQNVTFRCDPISEHNRLYWYRQTLGQGPEFLTYFQNEAQLEKSRLLSDRFSAERPKGSFSTLEIQRTEQGDSAMYLCASSFAGDLRGAGANVLTFGAGSRLTVL.

The V gene is TRBV4-1, the J gene TRBJ1-6; 7 nucleotides align to TRBD1. This CDR3 region has 14 residues. Germline lookup yields CDR1 MGHRA and CDR2 YSYEKL. V gave up 4 bases and J gave up 6 bases; unmatched junction bases: 3. The CDR3 coding sequence is TGCGCCAGCAGCCCTCGACAGGGTAATTCACCCCTCCACTTT. Residues: CASSPRQGNSPLHF.

This clone has just a few counts. The chain carries TRBV30 and TRBJ1-1; D not resolved. CDR3 length equals 14 residues. Germline CDR1 and CDR2: GTSNPN and SVGIG (reference sequence). The V and J ends lost 3 bases and 5 bases respectively, with 16 bases between them. The CDR3 nucleotides are TGTGCCTGGAGGGCATCCCCTGCGGGTACTGAAGCTTTCTTT. Residues: CAWRASPAGTEAFF.

The genes are TRBV5-6 and TRBJ2-1, with TRBD2 identical over 10 bases. This CDR3 contains 15 residues. Germline values: CDR1 SGHDT, CDR2 YYEEEE. The trim removed 0 bases at V and 7 bases at J, leaving 4 bases unmatched. Here the CDR3 reads CASSLGQRGGNEQFF. CDR3 DNA: TGTGCCAGCAGCTTGGGCCAGCGGGGGGGAAATGAGCAGTTCTTC.

The chain carries TRBV30 and TRBJ1-1; D gene unclear. From germline, CDR1 is GTSNPN and CDR2 SVGIG (reference sequence). Trimming left V 4 bases short and J 0 bases short, with 15 bases between. The CDR3 has 15 amino acids. CDR3 region: CAWKKVTLMNTEAFF. CDR3 DNA sequence: TGTGCCTGGAAGAAGGTGACATTGATGAACACTGAAGCTTTCTTT.

V and J are TRBV27 and TRBJ1-2; D unresolved. V was cut by 6 bases and J by 8 bases, with 10 bases left in between. Germline V gives CDR1 MNHEY, CDR2 SMNVEV (reference sequence). This CDR3 has 11 residues. Here the CDR3 DNA reads TGTGCCAGCAGGGGTACGGGAGGCTACACCTTC. It specifies CASRGTGGYTF.

The rearrangement links TRBV10-1 to TRBJ2-7; 9 nucleotides match TRBD1. The CDR3 consists of 14 residues. Germline lookup yields CDR1 WNHNN and CDR2 SYGVQD (reference sequence). Trimming removed 2 bases from V and 3 bases from J; junction bases left unmatched: 2. This CDR3 reads CASSEGTGIYEQYV. Here the CDR3 DNA reads TGCGCCAGCAGTGAGGGGACAGGGATCTACGAGCAGTACGTC.

The chain carries TRBV11-1 and TRBJ1-1, with D possibly matching TRBD1 (5 bases). Germline V gene data show CDR1 as SGHAT and CDR2 as FQDESV (reference sequence). Trimming removed 7 bases at V and 1 base at J, with 13 bases between. The CDR3 is made up of 14 amino acids. This CDR3 is CASKVGAGNTEAFF. The DNA for the CDR3 is TGTGCCAGCAAGGTAGGGGCCGGGAACACTGAAGCTTTCTTT.

The chain couples TRBV7-8 to TRBJ1-4, with D possibly matching TRBD1 (6 bases). This CDR3 is built from 15 residues. Germline CDR1 SGHVS, CDR2 FQNEAQ. V lost 6 bases to trimming and J lost 5 bases, with 16 bases between them. The CDR3 here is CASSYIRGANEKLFF. For the CDR3, the DNA is TGTGCCAGCAGTTATATCCGGGGGGCGAATGAAAAACTGTTTTTT.

The chain couples TRBV2 to TRBJ1-1; weak D call: TRBD1 (6 bases). CDR1 SNHLY and CDR2 FYNNEI come from the germline V gene. Deletions cut 6 bases from V and 5 bases from J, with 16 bases between. The CDR3 has 14 amino acids. The CDR3 reads CASREDSKGTEAFF. DNA for the CDR3: TGTGCCAGCAGAGAGGACAGCAAGGGGACTGAAGCTTTCTTT.